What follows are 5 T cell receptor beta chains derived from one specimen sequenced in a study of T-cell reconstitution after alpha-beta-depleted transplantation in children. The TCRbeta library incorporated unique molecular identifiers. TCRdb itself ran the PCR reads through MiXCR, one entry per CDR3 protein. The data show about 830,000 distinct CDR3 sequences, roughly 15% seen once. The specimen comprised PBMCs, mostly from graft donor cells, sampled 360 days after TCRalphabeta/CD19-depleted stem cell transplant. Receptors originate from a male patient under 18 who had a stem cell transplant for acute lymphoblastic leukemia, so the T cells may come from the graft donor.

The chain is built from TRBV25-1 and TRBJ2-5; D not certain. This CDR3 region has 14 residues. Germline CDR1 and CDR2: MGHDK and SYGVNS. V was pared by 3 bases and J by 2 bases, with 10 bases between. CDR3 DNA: TGTGCCAGCAGTGAGCTACTGAGTCAAGAGACCCAGTACTTC. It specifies CASSELLSQETQYF. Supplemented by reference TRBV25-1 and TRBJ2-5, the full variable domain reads EADIYQTPRYLVIGTGKKITLECSQTMGHDKMYWYQQDPGMELHLIHYSYGVNSTEKGDLSSESTVSRIRTEHFPLTLESARPSHTSQYLCASSELLSQETQYFGPGTRLLVL.

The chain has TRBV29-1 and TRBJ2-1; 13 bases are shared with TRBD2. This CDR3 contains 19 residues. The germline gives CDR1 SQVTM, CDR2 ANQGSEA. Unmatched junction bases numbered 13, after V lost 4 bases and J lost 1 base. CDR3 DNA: TGCAGCGTTGTCACTAGCGGGGGGGGCAGAGGGGTTTCCTACAATGAGCAGTTCTTC. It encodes CSVVTSGGGRGVSYNEQFF.

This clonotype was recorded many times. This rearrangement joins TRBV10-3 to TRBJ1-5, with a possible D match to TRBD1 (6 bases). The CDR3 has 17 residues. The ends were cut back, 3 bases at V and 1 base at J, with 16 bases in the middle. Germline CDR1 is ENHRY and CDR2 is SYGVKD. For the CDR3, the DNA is TGTGCCATCAGTGAAAGGGGGGGCTTGGTGAGCAATCAGCCCCAGCATTTT. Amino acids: CAISERGGLVSNQPQHF.

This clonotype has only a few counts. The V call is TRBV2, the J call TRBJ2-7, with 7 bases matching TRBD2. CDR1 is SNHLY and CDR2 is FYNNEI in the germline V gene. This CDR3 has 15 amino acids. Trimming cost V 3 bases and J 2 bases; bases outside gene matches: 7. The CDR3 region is CASSESRDYAYEQYF. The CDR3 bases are TGTGCCAGCAGTGAGTCCCGGGACTATGCCTACGAGCAGTACTTC.

The CDR3 nucleotides are TGTGCCAGCAGTCCTAGACTAGCGGGAGGGCGGGAGCAGTACTTC. Encoded protein: CASSPRLAGGREQYF. V is TRBV27 and J is TRBJ2-7; 14 bases are shared with TRBD2. There are 15 residues in the CDR3. With V trimmed by 5 bases and J by 7 bases, 7 bases remained unmatched. Per the germline V gene, CDR1 is MNHEY and CDR2 is SMNVEV (reference sequence).